The clone carrying this T cell receptor beta chain was observed a few times. The antigen is unknown. The entry originates in a study of CD8 T cells in ankylosing spondylitis. Broader study findings: Made up of about eight highly homologous variants, a TCR beta motif appeared characteristic of ankylosing spondylitis blood. Matched ankylosing spondylitis synovial fluid reportedly contained a significantly enriched population of disease-linked clones.

The CDR3 extends over 15 amino acids. Germline lookup yields CDR1 KGHSH and CDR2 LQKENI. Trimming removed 1 base from V and 4 bases from J; junction bases left unmatched: 4. 5'-RACE, quantitative and with molecular barcodes, yielded the TCR beta libraries. TCRdb processed the 5' RACE reads anew with MiXCR; each CDR3 protein has one entry. The sample lists hundreds of thousands of distinct CDR3 sequences; approximately 10% were seen once. Sequenced sample: blood, either unsorted or a sorted T cell fraction (not recorded which). The rearrangement uses TRBV18 and TRBJ2-1; 7 bases map to TRBD2. This receptor was identified in a male donor with ankylosing spondylitis. CDR3 sequence: CASSPLGSGYNEQFF. CDR3 sequence (DNA): TGTGCCAGCTCACCACTGGGTAGCGGGTACAATGAGCAGTTCTTC.